The clone carrying this TCR beta chain occurred many times. Germline V lookup: CDR1 LNHDA, CDR2 SQIVND (reference sequence). CDR3 length equals 16 residues. Losses at the gene ends were 9 bases for V and 0 bases for J; bases not matched to a gene: 11. Blood was drawn (around 6 milliliters of peripheral blood) at each of two time points. The study amplified the TCR beta CDR3 region from genomic DNA. This amplification was carried out by two rounds of multiplex PCR. The use of primers specific to each TRBV and TRBJ gene characterized first-round PCR. TCRdb independently ran MiXCR on the multiplex PCR reads; one entry per CDR3 protein. This table holds about 25,000 distinct CDR3 sequences, under 40% found once. The sample belongs to a study of prognosis after radiotherapy for stage I lung cancer.

Specimen: PBMCs, collected before or after stereotactic body radiation therapy (not recorded which). This sequence joins TRBV19 and TRBJ1-5; 7 bases are a match to TRBD1. The TCR sequence derives from a donor older than 45 with non-small cell lung cancer. CDR3 DNA sequence: TGTGCCAGCCGCGGCCTGGGACAGTATAGCAATCAGCCCCAGCATTTT. This codes for CASRGLGQYSNQPQHF.